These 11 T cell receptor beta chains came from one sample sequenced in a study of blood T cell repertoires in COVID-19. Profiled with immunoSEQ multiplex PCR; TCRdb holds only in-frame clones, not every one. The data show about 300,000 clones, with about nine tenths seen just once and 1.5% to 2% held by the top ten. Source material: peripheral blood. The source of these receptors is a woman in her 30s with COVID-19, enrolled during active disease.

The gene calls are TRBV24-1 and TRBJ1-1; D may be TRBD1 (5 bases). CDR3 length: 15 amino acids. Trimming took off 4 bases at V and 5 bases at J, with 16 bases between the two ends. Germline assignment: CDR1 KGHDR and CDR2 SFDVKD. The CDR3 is CATSDKRAGKTEAFF. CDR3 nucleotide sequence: TGTGCCACCAGTGACAAACGGGCAGGGAAGACTGAAGCTTTCTTT.

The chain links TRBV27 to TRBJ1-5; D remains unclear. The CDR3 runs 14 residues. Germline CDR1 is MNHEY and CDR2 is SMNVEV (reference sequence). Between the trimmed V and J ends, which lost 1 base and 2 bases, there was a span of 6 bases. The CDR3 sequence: CASSLFGGNQPQHF. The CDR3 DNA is TGTGCCAGCAGTTTATTCGGGGGCAATCAGCCCCAGCATTTT.

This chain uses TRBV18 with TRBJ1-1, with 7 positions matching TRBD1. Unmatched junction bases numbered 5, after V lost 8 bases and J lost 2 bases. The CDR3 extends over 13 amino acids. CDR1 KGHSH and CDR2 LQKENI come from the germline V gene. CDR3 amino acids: CASTGTVNTEAFF. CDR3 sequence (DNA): TGTGCCAGCACCGGGACAGTAAACACTGAAGCTTTCTTT. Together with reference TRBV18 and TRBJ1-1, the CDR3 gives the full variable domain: NAGVMQNPRHLVRRRGQEARLRCSPMKGHSHVYWYRQLPEEGLKFMVYLQKENIIDESGMPKERFSAEFPKEGPSILRIQQVVRGDSAAYFCASTGTVNTEAFFGQGTRLTVV.

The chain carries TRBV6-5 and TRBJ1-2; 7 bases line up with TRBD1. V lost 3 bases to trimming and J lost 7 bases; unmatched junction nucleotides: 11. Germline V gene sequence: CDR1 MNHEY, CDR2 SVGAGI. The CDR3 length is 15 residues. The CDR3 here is CASSYLRDSGGGYTF. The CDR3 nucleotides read TGTGCCAGCAGTTATCTAAGGGACTCAGGGGGTGGCTACACCTTC.

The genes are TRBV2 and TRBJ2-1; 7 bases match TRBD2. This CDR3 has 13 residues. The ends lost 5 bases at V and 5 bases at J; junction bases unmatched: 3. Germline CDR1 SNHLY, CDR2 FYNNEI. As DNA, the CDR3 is TGTGCCAGCAGTTGGGCGGGGGACAATGAGCAGTTCTTC. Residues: CASSWAGDNEQFF.

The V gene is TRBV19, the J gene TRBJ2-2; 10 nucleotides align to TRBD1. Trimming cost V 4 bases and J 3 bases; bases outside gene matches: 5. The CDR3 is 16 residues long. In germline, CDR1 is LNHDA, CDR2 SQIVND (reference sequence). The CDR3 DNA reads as TGTGCCAGTAGTAGAGGGGACAGGGGTCACACCGGGGAGCTGTTTTTT. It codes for CASSRGDRGHTGELFF.

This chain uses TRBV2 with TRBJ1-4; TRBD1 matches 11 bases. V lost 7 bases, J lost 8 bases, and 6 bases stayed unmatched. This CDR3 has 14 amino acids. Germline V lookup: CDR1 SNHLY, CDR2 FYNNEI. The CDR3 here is CASTGQGAREKLFF. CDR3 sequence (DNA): TGTGCCAGCACCGGACAGGGGGCGCGCGAAAAACTGTTTTTT.

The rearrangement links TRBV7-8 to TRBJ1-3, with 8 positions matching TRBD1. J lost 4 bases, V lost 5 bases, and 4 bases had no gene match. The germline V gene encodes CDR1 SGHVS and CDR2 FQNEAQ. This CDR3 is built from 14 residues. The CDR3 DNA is TGTGCCAGCAGCACAACAGGGGGGGGAAACACCATATATTTT. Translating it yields CASSTTGGGNTIYF.

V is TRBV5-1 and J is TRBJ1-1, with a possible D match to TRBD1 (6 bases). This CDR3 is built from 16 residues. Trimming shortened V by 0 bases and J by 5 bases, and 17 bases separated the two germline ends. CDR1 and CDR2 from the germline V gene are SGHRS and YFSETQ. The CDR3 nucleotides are TGCGCCAGCAGCTTGGCCTTGGACAGCCGAATGACTGAAGCTTTCTTT. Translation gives CASSLALDSRMTEAFF. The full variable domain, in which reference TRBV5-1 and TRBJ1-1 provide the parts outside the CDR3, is KAGVTQTPRYLIKTRGQQVTLSCSPISGHRSVSWYQQTPGQGLQFLFEYFSETQRNKGNFPGRFSGRQFSNSRSEMNVSTLELGDSALYLCASSLALDSRMTEAFFGQGTRLTVV.

The CDR3 region is CASRTLRVGTDTQYF. The CDR3 DNA reads as TGTGCCAGTAGGACCCTCAGGGTGGGCACAGATACGCAGTATTTT. The V call is TRBV19, the J call TRBJ2-3; possibly TRBD1 for D (5 bases). V was pared by 6 bases and J by 1 base, with 14 bases between. From germline, CDR1 is LNHDA and CDR2 SQIVND (reference sequence). The CDR3 loop spans 15 amino acids.

CDR3 sequence: CASRRDTYGYTF. The DNA for the CDR3 is TGTGCCAGCAGACGGGATACCTATGGCTACACCTTC. This chain links TRBV6-5 with TRBJ1-2; D gene unclear. Trimming stripped 6 bases from V and 4 bases from J, with 9 bases between. The CDR3 length is 12 residues. CDR1 is MNHEY and CDR2 is SVGAGI in the germline V gene.